The 27 T cell receptor beta chains below were found in one sample sequenced in a study of identical twins. Each CDR3 protein is one row after TCRdb ran MiXCR on the 5' RACE reads. The sample lists about 720,000 distinct CDR3 sequences; 8.5% to 9.5% were seen once. The data were also submitted as part of a second study, on yellow fever vaccine responses in identical twins.

The sample consisted of PBMCs. The source is a woman aged 18-29 years in good health.

This chain joins TRBV29-1 and TRBJ2-5; D remains unclear. Trimming removed 3 bases from V and 4 bases from J, with 9 bases in between. Germline V CDR1 and CDR2: SQVTM, ANQGSEA. The CDR3 totals 12 residues. The DNA for the CDR3 is TGCAGCGTTGATGGTTCAGTAGAGACCCAGTACTTC. This gives the protein CSVDGSVETQYF.

This clonotype was seen a few times. The V gene is TRBV29-1, the J gene TRBJ2-3; 8 bases map to TRBD2. The CDR3 spans 13 residues. Trimming cost V 8 bases and J 4 bases; bases outside gene matches: 8. Germline CDR1 is SQVTM and CDR2 is ANQGSEA. CDR3 DNA: TGCAGCTGGACGGGGGGGAAGTCAGATACGCAGTATTTT. Amino acid sequence: CSWTGGKSDTQYF.

The chain links TRBV9 to TRBJ2-1; tentatively, D is TRBD2 (7 bases). The V gene lost 3 bases and the J gene lost 5 bases, with 21 bases spanning the gap. This CDR3 contains 17 residues. Germline-derived CDR1 and CDR2 are SGDLS and YYNGEE. The CDR3 DNA reads TGTGCCAGCAGCGGAAACCTTTGGGAGGGGGGGAACAATGAGCAGTTCTTC. It specifies CASSGNLWEGGNNEQFF.

This clonotype has a count of ten or more. The rearrangement links TRBV12-3 or TRBV12-4 to TRBJ2-1, with D unresolved. The CDR3 runs 11 residues. V was pared by 8 bases and J by 10 bases, with 12 bases between. This CDR3 is CASQDLQEQFF. The CDR3 DNA reads as TGTGCCAGCCAAGACCTTCAAGAGCAGTTCTTC.

The rearrangement joins TRBV20-1 to TRBJ2-1; 7 nucleotides match TRBD2. Germline V CDR1 and CDR2: DFQATT, SNEGSKA (reference sequence). The CDR3 runs to 16 residues. J was trimmed by 1 base and V by 0 bases; bases with no gene match: 6. The CDR3 spells CSARDMASGSYNEQFF. DNA of the CDR3: TGCAGTGCTAGAGATATGGCTAGCGGATCCTACAATGAGCAGTTCTTC.

This clonotype was seen ten or more times. The chain uses TRBV6-1 and TRBJ2-5, with D perhaps TRBD1 or TRBD2 (5 bases each). The CDR3 is 13 residues long. Trimming left V 6 bases short and J 7 bases short, with 15 bases between. Germline CDR1 and CDR2: MNHNS and SASEGT. The CDR3 here is CASRETAEGTQYF. DNA for the CDR3: TGTGCCAGCAGAGAGACAGCCGAGGGGACCCAGTACTTC.

The gene calls are TRBV6-1 and TRBJ2-1; D is perhaps TRBD1 (5 bases). Germline V gene sequence: CDR1 MNHNS, CDR2 SASEGT. Between the trimmed V and J ends, which lost 4 bases and 5 bases, there was a span of 12 bases. This CDR3 region has 14 residues. The CDR3 is CASSVRGRDNEQFF. CDR3 DNA sequence: TGTGCCAGCAGTGTAAGGGGCAGGGACAATGAGCAGTTCTTC.

This clonotype has at least ten counts. The rearrangement uses TRBV4-1 and TRBJ2-7; D is perhaps TRBD1 (6 bases). The CDR3 is 16 residues long. Germline V gene lookup returns CDR1 MGHRA and CDR2 YSYEKL. The V end was cut by 4 bases, the J end by 3 bases, with 19 bases between. The DNA for the CDR3 is TGCGCCAGCAGCCGAGGCCGGGCACAGGGCCTCTACGAGCAGTACTTC. This gives the protein CASSRGRAQGLYEQYF.

This clonotype has ten or more counts. The CDR3 loop reads CASSQVGQATEAFF. The CDR3 DNA follows: TGCGCCAGCAGCCAAGTCGGACAGGCCACTGAAGCTTTCTTT. This chain uses TRBV4-1 with TRBJ1-1; 7 bases map to TRBD1. This CDR3 comprises 14 residues. Trimming removed 1 base from V and 4 bases from J; junction bases left unmatched: 3. CDR1 is MGHRA, CDR2 YSYEKL, per germline.

The chain uses TRBV24-1 and TRBJ2-3; 7 bases are a match to TRBD1. Trimming cost V 6 bases and J 1 base; bases outside gene matches: 6. Germline lookup yields CDR1 KGHDR and CDR2 SFDVKD. The CDR3 totals 15 residues. CDR3 loop: CATSLSQGGTDTQYF. CDR3 coding DNA: TGTGCCACCAGTCTCAGTCAGGGGGGCACAGATACGCAGTATTTT.

The chain joins TRBV5-6 to TRBJ2-2; D possibly uses TRBD1 or TRBD2 (5 bases each). Trimming stripped 0 bases from V and 0 bases from J, with 9 bases between. The length of the CDR3 is 16 residues. Germline V CDR1 and CDR2: SGHDT, YYEEEE. The CDR3 here is CASSLVGDPNTGELFF. Written as DNA, the CDR3 is TGTGCCAGCAGCTTGGTAGGGGACCCGAACACCGGGGAGCTGTTTTTT.

This chain connects TRBV5-5 to TRBJ2-3; D call uncertain. Germline V gene data show CDR1 as SGHKS and CDR2 as YYEKEE (reference sequence). V shed 9 bases and J shed 1 base, with 15 bases lying between them. The CDR3 has 14 residues. The CDR3 here is CAMGPGPGTDTQYF. For the CDR3, the DNA is TGTGCCATGGGCCCTGGGCCAGGCACAGATACGCAGTATTTT.

The rearrangement uses TRBV29-1 and TRBJ2-5, with 7 bases identical to TRBD2. V was pared by 0 bases and J by 6 bases, with 10 bases of the junction left unmatched. Germline CDR1 SQVTM, CDR2 ANQGSEA. This CDR3 is built from 15 residues. CDR3 in DNA: TGCAGCGTTGAAGATCCCCTACTAGCGACGAAGACCCAGTACTTC. Translation gives CSVEDPLLATKTQYF.

This clonotype was observed at least ten times. The chain joins TRBV12-3 or TRBV12-4 to TRBJ2-3; 9 nucleotides line up with TRBD2. Unmatched junction bases numbered 5, after V lost 5 bases and J lost 2 bases. There are 15 residues in the CDR3. In DNA form, the CDR3 reads TGTGCCAGCAGTACCGTAGCGGGGGCCACAGATACGCAGTATTTT. This translates into CASSTVAGATDTQYF.

This clonotype appeared a few times. The chain uses TRBV6-2 or TRBV6-3 and TRBJ2-7; TRBD1 might be the D (5 bases). Per the germline V gene, CDR1 is MNHEY and CDR2 is SVGEGT. The CDR3 runs 14 residues. Trimming left V 5 bases short and J 1 base short, with 12 bases between. CDR3 sequence reads: CASSPVDSSYEQYF. The CDR3 DNA reads as TGTGCCAGCAGTCCCGTCGACAGTTCCTACGAGCAGTACTTC.

This clonotype has only a few counts. The chain is built from TRBV18 and TRBJ2-5; possibly TRBD2 for D (6 bases). The CDR3 spans 13 residues. Germline values: CDR1 KGHSH, CDR2 LQKENI. V lost 6 bases and J 5 bases, leaving 13 bases between the germline ends. The CDR3 here is CASSPTSRETQYF. As DNA, the CDR3 is TGTGCCAGCTCTCCGACTAGTCGCGAGACCCAGTACTTC.

The V gene is TRBV3-1, the J gene TRBJ2-7, with 10 bases identical to TRBD1. The V gene's germline CDR1 is LGHDT and CDR2 YNNKEL (reference sequence). The CDR3 covers 15 residues. V was clipped by 0 bases and J by 7 bases; unmatched bases: 6. The CDR3 spells CASSQDRDRGREQYF. CDR3 in DNA: TGTGCCAGCAGCCAAGACCGGGACAGGGGTCGGGAGCAGTACTTC.

This clonotype turned up a few times. The J gene is TRBJ1-5, the V gene TRBV20-1, with D possibly TRBD1 on 5 matching bases. V was shortened by 2 bases and J by 3 bases, with 11 bases between the two germline ends. Germline-derived CDR1 and CDR2 are DFQATT and SNEGSKA (reference sequence). This CDR3 contains 14 residues. Here the CDR3 DNA reads TGCAGTGCTAGAAGAGGGGCTATCAATCAGCCCCAGCATTTT. As protein: CSARRGAINQPQHF.

This chain links TRBV28 with TRBJ2-5; no clear D gene. The CDR3 length is 13 residues. V lost 3 bases, J lost 0 bases, and 5 bases lay in between. Germline CDR1 reads MDHEN; CDR2 reads SYDVKM. The CDR3 DNA sequence: TGTGCCAGCAGTTTGACACACCAAGAGACCCAGTACTTC. Amino acids: CASSLTHQETQYF.

This chain uses TRBV12-3 or TRBV12-4 with TRBJ2-3; D might be TRBD1 (6 bases). Trimming took off 5 bases at V and 3 bases at J, with 15 bases between the two ends. The CDR3 consists of 15 residues. CDR3: CASSPTGTPTDTQYF. DNA for the CDR3: TGTGCCAGCAGTCCGACCGGGACACCGACAGATACGCAGTATTTT.

This clonotype was picked up a small number of times. The gene calls are TRBV12-3 or TRBV12-4 and TRBJ2-1, with a weak D call TRBD1 (7 bases). CDR3 size: 13 residues. Trimming removed 5 bases from V and 12 bases from J, with 17 bases in between. The CDR3 sequence is CASSPNRGGVQFF. The CDR3 bases are TGTGCCAGCAGTCCAAACAGGGGCGGGGTGCAGTTCTTC.

This clonotype has just a few counts. V is TRBV20-1 and J is TRBJ2-3; D perhaps matches TRBD1 (5 bases). The V end was cut by 3 bases, the J end by 2 bases, with 15 bases between. The CDR3 runs to 15 residues. CDR1 is DFQATT and CDR2 is SNEGSKA in the germline V gene (reference sequence). The CDR3 protein is CSASPLDTYTDTQYF. The CDR3 coding sequence is TGCAGTGCTAGCCCCTTGGACACCTACACAGATACGCAGTATTTT.

This clonotype was recorded a few times. V usage is TRBV7-3 and J usage is TRBJ2-7, with 9 bases that match TRBD1. CDR1 is SGHTA and CDR2 is FQGTGA in the germline V gene. The CDR3 is made up of 13 amino acids. J lost 6 bases, V lost 5 bases, and 5 bases had no gene match. This CDR3 is CASSRDREGEQYF. The CDR3 bases are TGTGCCAGCAGCAGGGACAGGGAAGGCGAGCAGTACTTC.

In this sample, this clonotype turned up a few times. The chain joins TRBV6-6 to TRBJ2-2; 7 bases are shared with TRBD2. The CDR3 is made up of 13 amino acids. CDR1 and CDR2 from the germline V gene are MNHNY and SVGAGI (reference sequence). The junction had 1 base not matched to a gene; V was cut back by 2 bases and J by 7 bases. The CDR3 loop is CASSYGGGGELFF. For the CDR3, the DNA is TGTGCCAGCAGTTACGGGGGGGGCGGGGAGCTGTTTTTT.

Concerning this clonotype itself: A much more abundant neighbour one base away suggests this may be a read error. The chain combines TRBV20-1 with TRBJ1-2; D not resolved. This CDR3 has 13 amino acids. CDR1 and CDR2 (germline): DFQATT, SNEGSKA (reference sequence). In DNA, the CDR3 is TGCAGTACTAGAGAGGGCAGAGATTATGGCTACACCTTC. Protein: CSTREGRDYGYTF.

The sample holds many counts of this clonotype. The chain is built from TRBV7-2 and TRBJ1-5; maybe TRBD1 (5 bases). CDR1 is SGHTA, CDR2 FQGNSA, per germline. Deletions cut 5 bases from V and 7 bases from J, with 12 bases between. The CDR3 length is 13 residues. CDR3 amino acids: CASSRGGDQPQHF. CDR3 bases: TGTGCCAGCAGCCGAGGAGGGGACCAGCCCCAGCATTTT. The whole variable domain, remainder taken from reference TRBV7-2 and TRBJ1-5, is GAGVSQSPSNKVTEKGKDVELRCDPISGHTALYWYRQSLGQGLEFLIYFQGNSAPDKSGLPSDRFSAERTGGSVSTLTIQRTQQEDSAVYLCASSRGGDQPQHFGDGTRLSIL.

This rearrangement joins TRBV11-2 to TRBJ2-7; 9 bases are a match to TRBD2. Losses at the gene ends were 5 bases for V and 5 bases for J; bases not matched to a gene: 4. The CDR3 runs to 13 residues. Per germline, CDR1 SGHAT and CDR2 FQNNGV. This chain's CDR3 is CASSPTSGDEQYF. Here the CDR3 DNA reads TGTGCCAGCAGCCCGACTAGCGGCGACGAGCAGTACTTC.